Below are 5 T cell receptor beta chains sequenced from a single sample in a study of control samples from healthy donors and cancer patients. Generated by immunoSEQ multiplex PCR, the TCRdb table keeps only in-frame clones and is missing some. The sample carries about 79,000 clones, 80% to 95% recorded once. Material for sequencing was PBMCs. These receptors came from a woman aged 40 to 50 with lung cancer.

This sequence joins TRBV6-6 and TRBJ2-5; D is possibly TRBD1 or TRBD2 (5 bases each). The CDR3 runs 14 residues. With 4 bases removed from V and 2 bases from J, the gap between germline ends came to 11 bases. Germline loops: CDR1 MNHNY, CDR2 SVGAGI (reference sequence). As DNA, the CDR3 is TGTGCCAGCAGTTCGGGACCGAAACAAGAGACCCAGTACTTC. Encoded protein: CASSSGPKQETQYF.

This rearrangement joins TRBV19 to TRBJ1-5; 10 bases agree with TRBD1. V gave up 6 bases and J gave up 3 bases; unmatched junction bases: 5. The CDR3 consists of 15 residues. Germline values: CDR1 LNHDA, CDR2 SQIVND (reference sequence). The CDR3 nucleotides read TGTGCCAGTAGCTGGACAGGGGGGATCAATCAGCCCCAGCATTTT. Protein product: CASSWTGGINQPQHF.

This chain links TRBV4-1 with TRBJ2-7; perhaps TRBD2 as D (7 bases). Between the trimmed V and J ends, which lost 4 bases and 0 bases, there was a span of 16 bases. The CDR3 length is 16 residues. Germline V gene data show CDR1 as MGHRA and CDR2 as YSYEKL. CDR3 region: CASSPREGVNSYEQYF. The DNA for the CDR3 is TGCGCCAGCAGCCCCAGGGAGGGGGTAAACTCCTACGAGCAGTACTTC.

The V and J genes are TRBV5-6 and TRBJ1-1; D might be TRBD1 (5 bases). The CDR3 covers 14 residues. Germline values: CDR1 SGHDT, CDR2 YYEEEE. V was pared by 2 bases and J by 4 bases, with 12 bases between. In DNA, the CDR3 is TGTGCCAGCAGCTTATACGGCGGGGGCACTGAAGCTTTCTTT. Protein: CASSLYGGGTEAFF.

This chain uses TRBV3-1 (or the pseudogene TRBV3-2) with TRBJ1-2; D remains ambiguous. The V end was cut by 1 base, the J end by 12 bases, with 12 bases between. This CDR3 has 12 amino acids. Germline lookup yields CDR1 LGHDT and CDR2 YNNKEL (reference sequence). The CDR3 here is CASSQGRLGNTF. The DNA of the CDR3 is TGTGCCAGCAGCCAAGGCCGCCTGGGAAACACCTTC.